This T cell receptor (beta chain) was profiled in a study of Ad26.COV2.S vaccination and SARS-CoV-2 variants (dated by TCRdb to 2020 to 2022). For the study in its entirety: Donors in the vaccine arm were drawn from COV1001, a multicentre, randomized, double-blind, placebo-controlled phase I-IIa trial testing Ad26.COV2.S in healthy adults. Ad26.COV2.S was administered intramuscularly at a dose of 5x10^10 or 1x10^11 viral particles, either as one shot or as two shots given 56 days apart. Sequencing of the TCRbeta repertoire served to evaluate the specificity and breadth of SARS-CoV-2-reactive T cell receptors following Ad26.COV2.S vaccination. The TCR-sequenced set comprised around 30 samples: about 19 Ad26.COV2.S vaccine recipients, 5 placebo recipients and 8 SARS-CoV-2 convalescent individuals. Trial participants were randomized into five groups of five: low-dose or high-dose Ad26.COV2.S given once or twice, or placebo on both occasions. Blinding of investigators to trial group allocation was maintained during experiments and outcome assessment.

The paper's findings and limits, for the study overall: The authors noted that total T cell responses may have been underestimated by the TCR breadth and depth analyses. Substantial breadth of spike-specific CD8+ and CD4+ T cell responses was reported after vaccination. Compared with placebo recipients, Ad26.COV2.S recipients showed higher spike-specific TCR breadth (P = 0.0014). Comparing responses between vaccine doses or regimens was not something the study was powered to do. Vaccine and placebo recipients had comparable non-spike TCR breadth, which fits with the vaccine containing only spike.

CDR3 length: 19 amino acids, cysteine to phenylalanine. Here the CDR3 DNA is all that survives: 57 bases in frame from base 1. Comment on this clone: Its antigen specificity is not known. No much larger clonotype is one base removed from it; base qualities were not supplied.

The immunoSEQ Assay was the method used to sequence TCRbeta CDR3 regions. After extraction, genomic DNA underwent amplification by bias-controlled multiplex PCR, followed by high-throughput sequencing. The source study handled its data this way. Collapsing and filtering of sequences were performed to quantify the absolute abundance of each unique TCRbeta CDR3 region. T cell fraction was estimated by normalizing TCRbeta template counts to usable DNA, with usable DNA measured through amplification of reference genes found in all nucleated cells. Repertoire TCRs were annotated as SARS-CoV-2-specific by exact matching of V gene, CDR3 amino acid sequence and J gene to a known reactive TCR set. The reference SARS-CoV-2 TCR set came from MIRA and was filtered for enrichment in COVID-19-positive ImmuneCODE repertoires, removing public or cross-reactive TCRs. Based on the MIRA antigens, annotated TCRs were further analysed at the level of specific ORF or position within ORF. Breadth was defined as the number of annotated unique rearrangements divided by the total number of unique productive rearrangements, and depth was defined as the summed frequency of the annotated unique rearrangements. Two-sided Wilcoxon rank-sum tests were applied when comparing TCR breadth between groups. Sourced from immuneACCESS, this table was stored by TCRdb with only in-frame sequences that have V and J called. A share of the clones is absent; for the studies checked, an unresolved V gene accounts for under half, and the remainder has no known explanation. That table is the source of V, J and clone size, and D and trimming were worked out from the DNA. The sample table shows approximately 250,000 clones, and roughly nine tenths are seen once. Clones ranked in the top ten supply less than 3.5% of the sample.

Per the publication, the treatment or condition label means: around 19 received Ad26.COV2.S at low or high dose, single or two shots; roughly 5 received placebo; per-sample allocation not given. Repertoires of vaccine and placebo recipients were sequenced from samples collected on day 63 after the first injection. In Cohort 1b, about 27 adults aged 18-55 years were enrolled at a single site in Boston, USA, between 29 July and 7 August 2020. As a vaccine, Ad26.COV2.S was a replication-incompetent adenovirus type 26 vector that expressed a prefusion-stabilized SARS-CoV-2 spike protein derived from the original Wuhan strain.

The V and J genes are TRBV21-1 and TRBJ2-1; TRBD2, as called in the table, went unchecked against the DNA. TRBV21-1 represents a pseudogene. The source was peripheral blood, collected in a trial of Ad26.COV2.S vaccine versus placebo. The TCR sequence derives from a person between 18 and 60 years old who received the Ad26.COV2.S COVID-19 vaccine or a placebo. The CDR3: CASSKTSGSIVSGNNEQFF. The nucleotide sequence is given as TGTGCCAGCAGCAAGACTAGCGGGAGTATCGTTAGTGGAAACAATGAGCAGTTCTTC.